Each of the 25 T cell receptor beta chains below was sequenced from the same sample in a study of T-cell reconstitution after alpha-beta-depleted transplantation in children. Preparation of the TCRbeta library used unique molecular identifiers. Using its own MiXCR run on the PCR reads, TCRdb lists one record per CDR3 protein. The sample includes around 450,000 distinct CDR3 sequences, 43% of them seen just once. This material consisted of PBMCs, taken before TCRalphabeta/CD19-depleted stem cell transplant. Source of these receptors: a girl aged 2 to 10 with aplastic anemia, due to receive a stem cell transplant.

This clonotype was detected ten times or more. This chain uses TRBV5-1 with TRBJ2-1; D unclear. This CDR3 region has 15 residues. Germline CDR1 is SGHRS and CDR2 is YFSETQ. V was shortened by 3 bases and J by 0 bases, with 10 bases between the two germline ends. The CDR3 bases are TGCGCCAGCAGCTCCAGTGTCAGCTCCTACAATGAGCAGTTCTTC. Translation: CASSSSVSSYNEQFF.

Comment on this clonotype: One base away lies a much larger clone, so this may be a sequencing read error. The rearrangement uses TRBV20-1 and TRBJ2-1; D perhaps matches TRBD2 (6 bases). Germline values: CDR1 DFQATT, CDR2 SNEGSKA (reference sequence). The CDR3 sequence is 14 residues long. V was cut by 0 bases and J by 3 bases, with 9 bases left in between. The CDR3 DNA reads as TGCAGTGCTAGAGAGCTAGCGAGCTACAATGAGCAGTTCTTC. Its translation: CSARELASYNEQFF.

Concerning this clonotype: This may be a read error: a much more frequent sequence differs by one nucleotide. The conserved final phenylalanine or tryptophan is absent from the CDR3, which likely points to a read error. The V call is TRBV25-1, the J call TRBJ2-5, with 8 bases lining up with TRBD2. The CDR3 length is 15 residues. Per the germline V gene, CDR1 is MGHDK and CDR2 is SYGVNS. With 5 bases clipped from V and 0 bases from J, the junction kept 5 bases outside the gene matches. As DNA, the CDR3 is TGTGCCAGCAGTCGCCGGGAGGGGAACCAAGAGACCCAGTACCTC. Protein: CASSRREGNQETQYL.

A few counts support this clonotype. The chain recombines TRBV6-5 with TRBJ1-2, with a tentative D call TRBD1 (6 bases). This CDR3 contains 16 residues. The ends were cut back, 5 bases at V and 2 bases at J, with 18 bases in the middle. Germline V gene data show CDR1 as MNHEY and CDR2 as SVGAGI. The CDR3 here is CASSRGADSRNYGYTF. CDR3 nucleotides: TGTGCCAGCAGTCGCGGGGCGGACAGCCGAAACTATGGCTACACCTTC.

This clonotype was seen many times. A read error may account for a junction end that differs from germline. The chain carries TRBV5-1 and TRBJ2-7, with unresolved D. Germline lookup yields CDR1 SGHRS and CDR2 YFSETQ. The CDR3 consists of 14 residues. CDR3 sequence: CASSLGTAPYEQYF. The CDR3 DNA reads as TGTGCCAGCAGTTTAGGAACAGCCCCCTACGAGCAGTACTTC.

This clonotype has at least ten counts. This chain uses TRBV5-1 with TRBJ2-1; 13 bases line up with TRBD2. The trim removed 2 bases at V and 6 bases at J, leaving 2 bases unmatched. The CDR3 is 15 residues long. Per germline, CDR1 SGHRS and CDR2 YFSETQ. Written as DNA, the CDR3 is TGCGCCAGCAGCTTAACTAGCGGGAGGGCCAATGAGCAGTTCTTC. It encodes CASSLTSGRANEQFF.

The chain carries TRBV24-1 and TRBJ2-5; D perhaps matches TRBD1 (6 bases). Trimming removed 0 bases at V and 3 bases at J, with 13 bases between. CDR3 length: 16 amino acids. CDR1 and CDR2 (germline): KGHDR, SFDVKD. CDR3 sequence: CATSDLTLDRKETQYF. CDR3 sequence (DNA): TGTGCCACCAGTGATTTGACCCTGGACAGAAAAGAGACCCAGTACTTC.

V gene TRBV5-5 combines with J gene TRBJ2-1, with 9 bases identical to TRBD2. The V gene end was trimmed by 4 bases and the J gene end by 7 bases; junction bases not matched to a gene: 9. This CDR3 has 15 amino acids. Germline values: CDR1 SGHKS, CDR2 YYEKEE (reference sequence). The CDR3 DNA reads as TGTGCCAGCAGCCCTTGGGCTAGCGGGGCGAATGAGCAGTTCTTC. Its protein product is CASSPWASGANEQFF.

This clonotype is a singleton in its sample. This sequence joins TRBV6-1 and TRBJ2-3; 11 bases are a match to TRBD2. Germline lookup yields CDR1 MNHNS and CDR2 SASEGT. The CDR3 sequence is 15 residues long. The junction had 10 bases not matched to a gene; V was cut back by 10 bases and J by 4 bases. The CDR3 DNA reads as TGTGCCACCCGAACTCTAGCGGGGGGCGCAGATACGCAGTATTTT. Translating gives CATRTLAGGADTQYF.

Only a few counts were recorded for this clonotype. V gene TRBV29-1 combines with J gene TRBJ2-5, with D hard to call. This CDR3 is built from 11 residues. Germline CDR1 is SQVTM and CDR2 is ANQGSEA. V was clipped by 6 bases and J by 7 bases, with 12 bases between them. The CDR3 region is CSVPQDGTQYF. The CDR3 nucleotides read TGCAGCGTCCCCCAAGATGGGACCCAGTACTTC.

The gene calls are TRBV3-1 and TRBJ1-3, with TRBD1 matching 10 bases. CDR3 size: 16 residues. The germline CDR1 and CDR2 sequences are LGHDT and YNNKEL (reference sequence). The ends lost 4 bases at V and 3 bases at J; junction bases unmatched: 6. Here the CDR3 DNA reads TGTGCCAGCAGCCCTTTGACAGGGGGCTTTGGAAACACCATATATTTT. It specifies CASSPLTGGFGNTIYF. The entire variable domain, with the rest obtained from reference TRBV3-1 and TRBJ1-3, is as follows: DTAVSQTPKYLVTQMGNDKSIKCEQNLGHDTMYWYKQDSKKFLKIMFSYNNKELIINETVPNRFSPKSPDKAHLNLHINSLELGDSAVYFCASSPLTGGFGNTIYFGEGSWLTVV.

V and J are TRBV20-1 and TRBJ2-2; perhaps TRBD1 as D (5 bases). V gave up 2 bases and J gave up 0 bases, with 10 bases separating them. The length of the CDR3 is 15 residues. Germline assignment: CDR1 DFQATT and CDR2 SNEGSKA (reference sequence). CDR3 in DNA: TGCAGTGCTAGATCGGCCAGGGCGAACACCGGGGAGCTGTTTTTT. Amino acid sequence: CSARSARANTGELFF.

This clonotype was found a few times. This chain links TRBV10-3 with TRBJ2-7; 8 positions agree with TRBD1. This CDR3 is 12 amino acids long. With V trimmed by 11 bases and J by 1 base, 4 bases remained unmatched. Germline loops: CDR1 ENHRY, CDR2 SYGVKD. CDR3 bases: TGTGCCGGGGGACAGGATTCCTACGAGCAGTACTTC. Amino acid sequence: CAGGQDSYEQYF.

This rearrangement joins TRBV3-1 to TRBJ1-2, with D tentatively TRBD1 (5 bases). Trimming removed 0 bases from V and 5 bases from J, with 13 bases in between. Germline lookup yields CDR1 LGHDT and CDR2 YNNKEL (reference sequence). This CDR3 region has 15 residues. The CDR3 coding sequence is TGTGCCAGCAGCCAAGATAGGGGACGGGGGTATGGCTACACCTTC. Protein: CASSQDRGRGYGYTF. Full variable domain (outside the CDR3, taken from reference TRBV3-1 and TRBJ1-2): DTAVSQTPKYLVTQMGNDKSIKCEQNLGHDTMYWYKQDSKKFLKIMFSYNNKELIINETVPNRFSPKSPDKAHLNLHINSLELGDSAVYFCASSQDRGRGYGYTFGSGTRLTVV.

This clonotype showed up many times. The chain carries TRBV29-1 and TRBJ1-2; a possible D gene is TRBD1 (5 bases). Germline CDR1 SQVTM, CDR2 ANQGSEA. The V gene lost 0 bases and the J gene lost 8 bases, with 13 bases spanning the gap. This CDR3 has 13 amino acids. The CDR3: CSVEDPGSYGYTF. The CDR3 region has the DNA TGCAGCGTTGAAGATCCAGGGTCCTACGGCTACACCTTC.

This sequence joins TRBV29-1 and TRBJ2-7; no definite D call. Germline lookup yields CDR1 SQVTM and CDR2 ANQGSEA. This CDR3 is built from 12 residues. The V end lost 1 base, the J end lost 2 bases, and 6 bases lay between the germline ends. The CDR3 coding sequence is TGCAGCGTTGAAGTGGGCCCCTACGAGCAGTACTTC. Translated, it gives CSVEVGPYEQYF.

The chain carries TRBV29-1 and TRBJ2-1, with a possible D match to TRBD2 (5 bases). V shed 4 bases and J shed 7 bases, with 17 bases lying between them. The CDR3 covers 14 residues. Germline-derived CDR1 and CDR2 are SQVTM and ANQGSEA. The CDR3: CSVGGSTLRNEQFF. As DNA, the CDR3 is TGCAGCGTTGGAGGGAGTACCTTGAGGAATGAGCAGTTCTTC.

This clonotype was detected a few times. In nucleotides, the CDR3 is TGTGCCATCAGTGAGTCGATGGGACTTAGCACAGATACGCAGTATTTT. It codes for CAISESMGLSTDTQYF. The chain uses TRBV10-3 and TRBJ2-3; a possible D gene is TRBD2 (6 bases). Trimming shortened V by 0 bases and J by 0 bases, and 10 bases separated the two germline ends. The CDR3 length is 16 residues. Germline V gene sequence: CDR1 ENHRY, CDR2 SYGVKD.

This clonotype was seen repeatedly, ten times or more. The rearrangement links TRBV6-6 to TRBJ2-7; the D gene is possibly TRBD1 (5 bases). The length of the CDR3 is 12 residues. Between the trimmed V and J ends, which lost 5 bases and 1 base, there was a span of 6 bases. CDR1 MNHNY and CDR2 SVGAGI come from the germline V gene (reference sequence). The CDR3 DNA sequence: TGTGCCAGCAGTCGACAGTCCTACGAGCAGTACTTC. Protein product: CASSRQSYEQYF.

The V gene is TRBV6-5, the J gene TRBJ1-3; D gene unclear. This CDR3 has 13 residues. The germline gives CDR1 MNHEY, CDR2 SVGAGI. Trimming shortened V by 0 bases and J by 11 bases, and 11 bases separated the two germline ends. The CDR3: CASSYSQLEPIYF. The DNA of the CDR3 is TGTGCCAGCAGTTACTCCCAACTTGAACCCATATATTTT.

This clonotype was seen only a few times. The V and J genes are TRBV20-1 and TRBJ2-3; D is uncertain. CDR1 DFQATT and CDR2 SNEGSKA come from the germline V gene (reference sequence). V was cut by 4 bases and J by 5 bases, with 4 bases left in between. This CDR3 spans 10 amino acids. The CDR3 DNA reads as TGCAGTGCTACCGAAGATACGCAGTATTTT. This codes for CSATEDTQYF.

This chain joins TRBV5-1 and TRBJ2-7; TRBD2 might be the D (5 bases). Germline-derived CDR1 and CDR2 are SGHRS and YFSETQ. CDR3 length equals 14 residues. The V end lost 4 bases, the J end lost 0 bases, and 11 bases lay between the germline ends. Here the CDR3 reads CASSHRDSSYEQYF. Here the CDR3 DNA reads TGCGCCAGCAGCCACCGGGATTCCTCCTACGAGCAGTACTTC.

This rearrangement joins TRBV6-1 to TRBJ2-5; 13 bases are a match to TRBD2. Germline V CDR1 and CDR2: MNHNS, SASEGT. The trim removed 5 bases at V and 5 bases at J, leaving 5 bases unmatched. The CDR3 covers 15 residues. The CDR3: CASSPRTSGSETQYF. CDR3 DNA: TGTGCCAGCAGTCCACGGACTAGCGGGAGTGAGACCCAGTACTTC.

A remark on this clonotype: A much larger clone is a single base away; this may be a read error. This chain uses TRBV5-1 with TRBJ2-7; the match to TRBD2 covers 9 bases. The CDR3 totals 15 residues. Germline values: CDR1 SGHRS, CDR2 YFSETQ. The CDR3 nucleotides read TGCGCCAGCAGCTTGCTTCAAGCGGGAGGCTCCGAGCAGTGCTTC. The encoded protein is CASSLLQAGGSEQCF. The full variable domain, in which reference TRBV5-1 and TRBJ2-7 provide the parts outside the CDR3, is KAGVTQTPRYLIKTRGQQVTLSCSPISGHRSVSWYQQTPGQGLQFLFEYFSETQRNKGNFPGRFSGRQFSNSRSEMNVSTLELGDSALYLCASSLLQAGGSEQCFGPGTRLTVT.

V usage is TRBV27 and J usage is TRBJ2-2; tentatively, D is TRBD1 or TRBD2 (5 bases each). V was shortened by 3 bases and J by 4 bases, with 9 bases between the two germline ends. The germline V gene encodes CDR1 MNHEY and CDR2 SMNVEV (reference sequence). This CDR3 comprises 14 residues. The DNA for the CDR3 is TGTGCCAGCAGTTTGGCAGGGACCACCGGGGAGCTGTTTTTT. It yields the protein CASSLAGTTGELFF.